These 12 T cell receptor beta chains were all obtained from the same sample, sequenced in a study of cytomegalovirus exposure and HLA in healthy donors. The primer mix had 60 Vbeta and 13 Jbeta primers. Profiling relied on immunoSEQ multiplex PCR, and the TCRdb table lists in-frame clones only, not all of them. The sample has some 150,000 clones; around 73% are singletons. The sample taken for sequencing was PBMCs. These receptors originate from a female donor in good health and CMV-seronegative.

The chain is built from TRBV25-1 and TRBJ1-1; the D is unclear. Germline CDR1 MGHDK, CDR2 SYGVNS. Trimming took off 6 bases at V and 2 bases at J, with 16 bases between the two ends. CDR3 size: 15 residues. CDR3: CASSLLWRVNTEAFF. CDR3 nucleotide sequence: TGTGCCAGCAGCTTACTTTGGAGAGTAAACACTGAAGCTTTCTTT.

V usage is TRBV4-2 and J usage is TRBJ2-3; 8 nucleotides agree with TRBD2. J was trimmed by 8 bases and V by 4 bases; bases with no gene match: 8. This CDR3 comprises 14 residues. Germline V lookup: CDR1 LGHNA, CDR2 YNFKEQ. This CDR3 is CASSPAGELVTQYF. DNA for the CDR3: TGTGCCAGCAGCCCAGCGGGGGAGCTGGTTACGCAGTATTTT.

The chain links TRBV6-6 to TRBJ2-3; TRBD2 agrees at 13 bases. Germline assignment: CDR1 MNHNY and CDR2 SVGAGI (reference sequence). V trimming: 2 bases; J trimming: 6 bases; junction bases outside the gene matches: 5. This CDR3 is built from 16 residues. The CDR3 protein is CASSYRLAGGKDTQYF. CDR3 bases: TGTGCCAGCAGTTACAGACTAGCGGGGGGAAAGGATACGCAGTATTTT.

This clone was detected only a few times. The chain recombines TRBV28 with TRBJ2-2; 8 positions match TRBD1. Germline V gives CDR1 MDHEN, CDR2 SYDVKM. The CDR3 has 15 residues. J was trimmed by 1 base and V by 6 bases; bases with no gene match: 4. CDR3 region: CASRDRDRNTGELFF. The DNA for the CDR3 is TGTGCCAGCAGGGACAGGGACCGGAACACCGGGGAGCTGTTTTTT.

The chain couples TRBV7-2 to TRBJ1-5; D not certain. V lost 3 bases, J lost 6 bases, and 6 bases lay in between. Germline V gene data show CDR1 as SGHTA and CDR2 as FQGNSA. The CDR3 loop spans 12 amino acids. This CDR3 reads CASSFPSQPQHF. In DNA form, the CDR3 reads TGTGCCAGCAGCTTCCCCAGTCAGCCCCAGCATTTT.

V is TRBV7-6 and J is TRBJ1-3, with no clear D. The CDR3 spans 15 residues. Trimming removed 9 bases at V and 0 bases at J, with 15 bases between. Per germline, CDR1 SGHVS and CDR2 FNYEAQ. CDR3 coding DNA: TGTGCCAGTTCGCCGGGAGGTCGCTCTGGAAACACCATATATTTT. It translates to CASSPGGRSGNTIYF.

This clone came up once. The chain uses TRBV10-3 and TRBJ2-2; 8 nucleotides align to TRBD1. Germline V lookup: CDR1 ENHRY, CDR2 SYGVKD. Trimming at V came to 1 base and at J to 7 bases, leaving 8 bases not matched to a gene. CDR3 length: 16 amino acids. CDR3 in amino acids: CAISEFGQGHIGELFF. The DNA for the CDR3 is TGTGCCATCAGTGAGTTTGGACAGGGACATATCGGGGAGCTGTTTTTT.

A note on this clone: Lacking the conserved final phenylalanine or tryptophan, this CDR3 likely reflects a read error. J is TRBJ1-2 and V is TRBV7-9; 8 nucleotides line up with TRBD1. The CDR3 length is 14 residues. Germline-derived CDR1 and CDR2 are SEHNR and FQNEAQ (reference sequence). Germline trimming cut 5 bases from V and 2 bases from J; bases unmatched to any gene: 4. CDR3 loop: CASSIGQGNYGYTS. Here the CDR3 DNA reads TGTGCCAGCAGCATCGGACAGGGAAACTATGGCTACACCTCC.

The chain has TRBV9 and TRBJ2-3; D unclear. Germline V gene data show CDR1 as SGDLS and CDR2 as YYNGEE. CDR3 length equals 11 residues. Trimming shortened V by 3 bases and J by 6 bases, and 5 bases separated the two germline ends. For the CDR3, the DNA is TGTGCCAGCAGCGCCGGGGATACGCAGTATTTT. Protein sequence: CASSAGDTQYF.

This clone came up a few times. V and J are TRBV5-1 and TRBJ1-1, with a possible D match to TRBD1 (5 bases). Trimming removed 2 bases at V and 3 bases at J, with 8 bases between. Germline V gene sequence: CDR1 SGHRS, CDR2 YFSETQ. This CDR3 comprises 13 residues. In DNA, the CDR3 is TGCGCCAGCAGCTTTGACAGTGACACTGAAGCTTTCTTT. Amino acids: CASSFDSDTEAFF.

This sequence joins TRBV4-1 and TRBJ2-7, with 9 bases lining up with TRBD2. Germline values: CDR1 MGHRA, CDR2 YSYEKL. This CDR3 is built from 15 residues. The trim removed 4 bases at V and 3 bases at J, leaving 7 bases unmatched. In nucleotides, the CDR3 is TGCGCCAGCAGCCTGGATAGCGGGAGTGGCTACGAGCAGTACTTC. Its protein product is CASSLDSGSGYEQYF.

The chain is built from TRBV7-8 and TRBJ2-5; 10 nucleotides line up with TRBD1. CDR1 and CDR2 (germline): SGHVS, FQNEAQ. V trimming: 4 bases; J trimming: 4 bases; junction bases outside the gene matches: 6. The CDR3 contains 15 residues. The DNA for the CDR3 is TGTGCCAGCAGCTCCAGGGACAGGGGAGGAGAGACCCAGTACTTC. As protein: CASSSRDRGGETQYF. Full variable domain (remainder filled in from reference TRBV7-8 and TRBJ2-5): GAGVSQSPRYKVAKRGQDVALRCDPISGHVSLFWYQQALGQGPEFLTYFQNEAQLDKSGLPSDRFFAERPEGSVSTLKIQRTQQEDSAVYLCASSSRDRGGETQYFGPGTRLLVL.